This TCR beta chain was recovered during a study of response to subunit inactivated influenza vaccine. General study results and limits: The authors suggested that few new T cells are recruited per seasonal influenza vaccination.

For this clonotype: Its specificity is unknown.

V lost 8 bases to trimming and J lost 5 bases; unmatched junction nucleotides: 12. The CDR3 has 15 amino acids. From germline, CDR1 is SGHTA and CDR2 FQGNSA. Via MiXCR, TCRdb re-called the RT-PCR reads, giving one row per CDR3 protein. The sample comprises about 780,000 distinct CDR3 sequences, approximately 18% of which are singletons, and about a tenth rests with the top ten. Sequenced material: PBMCs from blood, taken 4 to 6 days after vaccination. The source is a man aged 45 to 65 who received an inactivated influenza vaccine. The chain links TRBV7-2 to TRBJ2-7; TRBD1 matches 10 bases. In DNA, the CDR3 is TGTGCCAGCTCAAATCTAGGGACAGGGGTCCACGAGCAGTACTTC. Translation: CASSNLGTGVHEQYF.